This section outlines one TCR beta chain sequence together with its context. This sample was taken from a study of OX40 agonist ivuxolimab in advanced cancers. Study-wide context: Patients achieving partial responses numbered three: one hepatocellular carcinoma case and two cutaneous melanoma cases.

Germline V gives CDR1 SGHTS, CDR2 YDEGEE. After removal of 4 bases from V and 6 bases from J, the junction contained 7 bases not matched to a gene. The CDR3 is 15 residues long. The protocol was immunoSEQ multiplex PCR, while the TCRdb copy is restricted to in-frame clones and leaves out a portion. The table has under 70,000 clones, roughly 90% seen once; the top ten hold approximately 0.64%. The sample consisted of CD4+ or CD8+ T cells sorted from blood, taken in a trial of the OX40 agonist ivuxolimab. The clonotype originates from an adult with an advanced solid tumor such as melanoma, head and neck, liver or kidney cancer. The rearrangement links TRBV5-8 to TRBJ1-5; 10 bases match TRBD1. The CDR3 coding sequence is TGTGCCAGCAGCCACGGACAGGGGGGCTTTCAGCCCCAGCATTTT. As protein: CASSHGQGGFQPQHF. Full variable domain (outside the CDR3, taken from reference TRBV5-8 and TRBJ1-5): EAGVTQSPTHLIKTRGQQATLRCSPISGHTSVYWYQQALGLGLQFLLWYDEGEERNRGNFPPRFSGRQFPNYSSELNVNALELEDSALYLCASSHGQGGFQPQHFGDGTRLSIL.